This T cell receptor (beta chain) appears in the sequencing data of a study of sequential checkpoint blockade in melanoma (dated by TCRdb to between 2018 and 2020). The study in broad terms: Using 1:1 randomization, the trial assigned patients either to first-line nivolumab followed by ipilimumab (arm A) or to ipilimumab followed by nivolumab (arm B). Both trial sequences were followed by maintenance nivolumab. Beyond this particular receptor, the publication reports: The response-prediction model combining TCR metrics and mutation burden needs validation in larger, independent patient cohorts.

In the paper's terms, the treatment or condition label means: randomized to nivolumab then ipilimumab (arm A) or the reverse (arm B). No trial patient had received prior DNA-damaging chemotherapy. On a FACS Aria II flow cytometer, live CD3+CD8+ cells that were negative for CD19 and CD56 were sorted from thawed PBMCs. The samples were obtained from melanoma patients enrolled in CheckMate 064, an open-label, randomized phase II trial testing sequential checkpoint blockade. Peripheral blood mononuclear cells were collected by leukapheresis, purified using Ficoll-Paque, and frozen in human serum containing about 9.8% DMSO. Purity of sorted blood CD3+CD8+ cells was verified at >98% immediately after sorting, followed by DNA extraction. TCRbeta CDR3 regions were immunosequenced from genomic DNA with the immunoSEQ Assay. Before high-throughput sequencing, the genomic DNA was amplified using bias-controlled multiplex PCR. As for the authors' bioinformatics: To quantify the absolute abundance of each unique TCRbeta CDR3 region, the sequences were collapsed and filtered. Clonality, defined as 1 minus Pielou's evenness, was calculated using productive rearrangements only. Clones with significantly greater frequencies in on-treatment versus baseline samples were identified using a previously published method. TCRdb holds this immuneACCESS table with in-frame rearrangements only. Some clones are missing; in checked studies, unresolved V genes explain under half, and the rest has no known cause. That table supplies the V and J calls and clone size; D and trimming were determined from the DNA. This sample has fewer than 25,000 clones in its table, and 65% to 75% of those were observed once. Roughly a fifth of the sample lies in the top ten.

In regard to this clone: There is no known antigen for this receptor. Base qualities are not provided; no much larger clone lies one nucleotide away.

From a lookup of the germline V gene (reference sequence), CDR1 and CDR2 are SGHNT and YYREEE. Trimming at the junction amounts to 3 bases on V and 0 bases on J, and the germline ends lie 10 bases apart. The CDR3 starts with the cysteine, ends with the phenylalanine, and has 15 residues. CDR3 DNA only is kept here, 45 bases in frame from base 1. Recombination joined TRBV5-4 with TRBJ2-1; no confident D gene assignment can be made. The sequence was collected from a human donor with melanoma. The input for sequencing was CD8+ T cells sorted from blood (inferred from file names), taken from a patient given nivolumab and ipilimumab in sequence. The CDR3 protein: CASSSGSGSYNEQFF. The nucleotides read TGTGCCAGCAGCTCCGGATCAGGCTCCTACAATGAGCAGTTCTTC.